This T cell receptor (beta chain) derives from a study of T cells in Graves' hyperthyroidism and ophthalmopathy. On this clonotype itself: As yet, its antigen is unknown.

Using approximately 10 ml of fresh peripheral blood, PBMCs were prepared. Study-wide findings and caveats: Blood shared most expanded thyroid clonotypes above 0.001.

It was RNA transcripts that yielded the amplified TCR beta CDR3 regions. First-round RT-PCR with HTBI primers amplified the TCR CDR3 region. TCRdb re-called the multiplex PCR reads through MiXCR, storing one row per CDR3 protein. The sample has approximately 410,000 distinct CDR3 sequences, 14% to 15% seen once. Germline V gene sequence: CDR1 DFQATT, CDR2 SNEGSKA (reference sequence). The CDR3 extends over 20 amino acids. The V end was cut by 1 base, the J end by 4 bases, with 29 bases between. This chain links TRBV20-1 with TRBJ1-3; perhaps TRBD1 as D (6 bases). The specimen sequenced was blood. The TCR comes from a man aged 18 to 29 with Graves' ophthalmopathy. The CDR3: CSARAGSGQLWGSGGNTIYF. CDR3 nucleotide sequence: TGCAGTGCTAGAGCGGGGTCTGGACAGTTGTGGGGCTCAGGAGGAAACACCATATATTTT.